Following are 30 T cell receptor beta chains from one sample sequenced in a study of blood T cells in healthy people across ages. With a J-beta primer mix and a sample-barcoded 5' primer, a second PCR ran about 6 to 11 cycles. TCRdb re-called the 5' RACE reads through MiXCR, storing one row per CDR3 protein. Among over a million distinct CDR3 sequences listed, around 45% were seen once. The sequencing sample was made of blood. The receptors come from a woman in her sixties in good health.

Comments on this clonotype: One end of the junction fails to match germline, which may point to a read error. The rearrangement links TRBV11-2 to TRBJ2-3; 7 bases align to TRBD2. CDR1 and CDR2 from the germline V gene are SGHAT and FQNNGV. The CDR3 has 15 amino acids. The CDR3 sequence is CASSFGLVSTGTQYF. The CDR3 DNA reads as TGTGCCAGCAGCTTCGGACTAGTAAGCACAGGTACGCAGTATTTT.

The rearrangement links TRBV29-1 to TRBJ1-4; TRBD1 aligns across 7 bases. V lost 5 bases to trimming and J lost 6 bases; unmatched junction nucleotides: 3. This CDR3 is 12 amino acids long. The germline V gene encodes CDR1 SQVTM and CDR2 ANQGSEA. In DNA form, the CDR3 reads TGCAGCGTTCGTACAGGGGATGAAAAACTGTTTTTT. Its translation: CSVRTGDEKLFF.

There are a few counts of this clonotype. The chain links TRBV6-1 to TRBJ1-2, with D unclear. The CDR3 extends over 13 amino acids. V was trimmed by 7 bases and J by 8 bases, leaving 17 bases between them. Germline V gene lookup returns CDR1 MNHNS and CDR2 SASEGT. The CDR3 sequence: CASTPTSGLGYTF. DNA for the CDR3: TGTGCCAGCACCCCGACAAGCGGGTTGGGCTACACCTTC.

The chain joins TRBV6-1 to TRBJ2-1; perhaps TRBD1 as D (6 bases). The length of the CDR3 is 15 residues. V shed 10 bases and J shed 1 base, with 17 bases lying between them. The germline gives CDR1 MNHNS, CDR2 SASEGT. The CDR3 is CATRKQGLSYNEQFF. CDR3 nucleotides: TGTGCCACTCGGAAACAGGGTCTGTCCTACAATGAGCAGTTCTTC.

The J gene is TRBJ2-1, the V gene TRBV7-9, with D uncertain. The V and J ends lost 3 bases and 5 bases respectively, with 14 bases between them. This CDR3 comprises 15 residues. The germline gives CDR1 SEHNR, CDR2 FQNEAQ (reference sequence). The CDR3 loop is CASSFLRIADNEQFF. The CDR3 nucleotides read TGTGCCAGCAGCTTCCTCCGGATCGCCGACAATGAGCAGTTCTTC.

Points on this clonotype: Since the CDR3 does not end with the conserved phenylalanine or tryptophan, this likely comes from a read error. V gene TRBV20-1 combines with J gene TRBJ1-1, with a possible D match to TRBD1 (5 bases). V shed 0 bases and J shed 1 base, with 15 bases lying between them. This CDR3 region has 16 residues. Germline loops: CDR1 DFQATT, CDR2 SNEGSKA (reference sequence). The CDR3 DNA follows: TGCAGTGCTAGAGAGTTTCGGGCAGGGAGGAACACTGAAGCTTTCGTT. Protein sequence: CSAREFRAGRNTEAFV.

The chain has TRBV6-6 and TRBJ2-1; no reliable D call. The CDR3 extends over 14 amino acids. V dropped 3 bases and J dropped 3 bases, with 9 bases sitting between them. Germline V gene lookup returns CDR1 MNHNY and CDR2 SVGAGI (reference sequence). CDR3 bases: TGTGCCAGCAGTTATGGCGTTCGCTACAATGAGCAGTTCTTC. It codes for CASSYGVRYNEQFF.

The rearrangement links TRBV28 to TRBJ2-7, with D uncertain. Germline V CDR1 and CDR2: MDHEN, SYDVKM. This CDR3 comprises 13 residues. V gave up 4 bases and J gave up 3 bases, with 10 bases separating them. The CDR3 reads CASSSKFFYEQYF. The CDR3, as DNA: TGTGCCAGCAGTTCAAAGTTCTTCTACGAGCAGTACTTC.

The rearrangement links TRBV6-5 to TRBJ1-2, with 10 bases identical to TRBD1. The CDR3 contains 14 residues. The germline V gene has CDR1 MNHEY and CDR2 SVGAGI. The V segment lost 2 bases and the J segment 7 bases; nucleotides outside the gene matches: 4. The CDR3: CASSYRQGAFGYTF. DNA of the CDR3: TGTGCCAGCAGTTACCGACAGGGGGCTTTTGGCTACACCTTC.

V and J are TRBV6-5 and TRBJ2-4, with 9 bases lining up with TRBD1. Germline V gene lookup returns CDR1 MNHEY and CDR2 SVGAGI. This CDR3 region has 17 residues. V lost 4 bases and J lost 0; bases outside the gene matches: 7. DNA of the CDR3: TGTGCCAGCAGTTTTCGACAGGGGGGAATAGCCAAAAACATTCAGTACTTC. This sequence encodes CASSFRQGGIAKNIQYF.

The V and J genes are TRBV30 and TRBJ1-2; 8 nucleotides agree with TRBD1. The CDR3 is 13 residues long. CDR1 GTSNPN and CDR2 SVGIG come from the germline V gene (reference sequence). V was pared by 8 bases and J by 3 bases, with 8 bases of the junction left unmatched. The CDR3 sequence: CAGEDRADYGYTF. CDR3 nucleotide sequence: TGTGCCGGCGAGGACAGGGCAGACTATGGCTACACCTTC.

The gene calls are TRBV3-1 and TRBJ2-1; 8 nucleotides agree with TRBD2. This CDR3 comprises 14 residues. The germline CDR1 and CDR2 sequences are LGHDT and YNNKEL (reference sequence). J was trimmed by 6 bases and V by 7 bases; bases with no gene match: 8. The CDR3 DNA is TGTGCCAGCAACCCCCGCGGGAGGATCAATGAGCAGTTCTTC. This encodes CASNPRGRINEQFF.

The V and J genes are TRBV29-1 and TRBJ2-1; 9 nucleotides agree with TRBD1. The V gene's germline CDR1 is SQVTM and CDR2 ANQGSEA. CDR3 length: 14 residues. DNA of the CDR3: TGCGGCATGGGGCGGGACAGGGTAAGCAATGAGCAGTTCTTC. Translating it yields CGMGRDRVSNEQFF.

The chain's CDR3 is CATSRDPQGEDTQYF. DNA of the CDR3: TGTGCCACCAGCAGAGATCCGCAGGGAGAGGATACGCAGTATTTT. The chain is built from TRBV15 and TRBJ2-3; D is possibly TRBD1 or TRBD2 (5 bases each). The V gene's germline CDR1 is LNHNV and CDR2 YYDKDF (reference sequence). V gave up 0 bases and J gave up 6 bases, with 13 bases separating them. The length of the CDR3 is 15 residues.

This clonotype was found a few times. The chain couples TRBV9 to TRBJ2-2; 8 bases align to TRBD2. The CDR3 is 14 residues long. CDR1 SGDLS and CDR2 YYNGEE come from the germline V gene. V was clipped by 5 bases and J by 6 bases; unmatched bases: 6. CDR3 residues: CASRAGTSPGELFF. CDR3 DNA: TGTGCCAGCAGGGCCGGGACTAGTCCCGGGGAGCTGTTTTTT.

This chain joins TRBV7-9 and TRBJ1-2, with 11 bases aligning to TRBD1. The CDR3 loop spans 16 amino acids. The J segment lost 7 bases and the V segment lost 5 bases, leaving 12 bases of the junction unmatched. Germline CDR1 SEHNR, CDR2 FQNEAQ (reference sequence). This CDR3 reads CASSLLGGDRGVGYTF. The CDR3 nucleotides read TGTGCCAGCAGCCTCCTTGGCGGGGACAGGGGGGTTGGCTACACCTTC.

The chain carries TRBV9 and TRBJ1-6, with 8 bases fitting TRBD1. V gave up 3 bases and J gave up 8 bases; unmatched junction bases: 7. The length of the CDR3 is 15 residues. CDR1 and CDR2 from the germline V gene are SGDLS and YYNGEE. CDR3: CASSAAGQGYSPLHF. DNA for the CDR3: TGTGCCAGCAGCGCCGCCGGACAGGGTTATTCACCCCTCCACTTT.

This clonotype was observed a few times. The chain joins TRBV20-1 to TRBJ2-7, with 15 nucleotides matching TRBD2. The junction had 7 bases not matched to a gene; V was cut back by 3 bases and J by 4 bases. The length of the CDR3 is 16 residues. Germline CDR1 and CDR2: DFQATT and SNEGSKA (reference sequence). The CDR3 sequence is CSARPGLAGGTYEQYF. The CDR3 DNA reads TGCAGTGCTAGGCCGGGACTAGCGGGAGGAACATACGAGCAGTACTTC.

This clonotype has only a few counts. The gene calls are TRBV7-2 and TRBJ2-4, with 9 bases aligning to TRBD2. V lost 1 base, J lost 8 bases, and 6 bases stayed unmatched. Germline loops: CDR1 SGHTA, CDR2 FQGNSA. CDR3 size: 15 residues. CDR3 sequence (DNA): TGTGCCAGCAGCTTAGGTGGTAGCGGGAGCTACATTCAGTACTTC. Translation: CASSLGGSGSYIQYF.

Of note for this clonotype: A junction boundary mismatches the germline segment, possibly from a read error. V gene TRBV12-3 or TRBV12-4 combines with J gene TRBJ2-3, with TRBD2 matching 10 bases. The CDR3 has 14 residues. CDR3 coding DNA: TGTGCCAGCAGAATAGCGGGAGGAGCAGATACACAGTATTTT. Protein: CASRIAGGADTQYF.

DNA of the CDR3: TGTGCCAGCACCCCTTTCTTGTTCAATGAGCAGTTCTTC. Translation gives CASTPFLFNEQFF. The V and J genes are TRBV12-3 or TRBV12-4 and TRBJ2-1, with unresolved D. With 7 bases removed from V and 6 bases from J, the gap between germline ends came to 13 bases. This CDR3 spans 13 amino acids.

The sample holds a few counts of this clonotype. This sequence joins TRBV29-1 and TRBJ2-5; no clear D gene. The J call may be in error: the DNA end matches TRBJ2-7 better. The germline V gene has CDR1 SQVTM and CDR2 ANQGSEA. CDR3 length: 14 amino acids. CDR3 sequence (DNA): TGCAGCGTTGAAGAGGTAGGCCACCCCTACGAGCAGTACTTC. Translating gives CSVEEVGHPYEQYF.

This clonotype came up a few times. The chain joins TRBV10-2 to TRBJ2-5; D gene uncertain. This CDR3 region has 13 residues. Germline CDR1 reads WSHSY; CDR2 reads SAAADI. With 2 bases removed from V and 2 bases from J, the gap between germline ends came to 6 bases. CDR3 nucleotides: TGCGCCAGCAGTGAGGCCAGTCAAGAGACCCAGTACTTC. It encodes CASSEASQETQYF.

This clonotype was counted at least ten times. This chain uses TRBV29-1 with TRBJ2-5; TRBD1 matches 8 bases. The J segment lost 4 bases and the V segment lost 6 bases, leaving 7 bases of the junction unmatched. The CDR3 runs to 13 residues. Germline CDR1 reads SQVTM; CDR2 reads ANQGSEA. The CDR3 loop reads CSVVGQAGETQYF. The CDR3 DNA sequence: TGCAGCGTAGTGGGACAGGCGGGAGAGACCCAGTACTTC.

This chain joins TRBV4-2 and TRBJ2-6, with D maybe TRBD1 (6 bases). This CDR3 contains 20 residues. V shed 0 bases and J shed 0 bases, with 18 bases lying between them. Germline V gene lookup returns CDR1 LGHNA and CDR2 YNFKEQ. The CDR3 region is CASSQDMIGTISSGANVLTF. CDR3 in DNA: TGTGCCAGCAGCCAAGATATGATCGGGACAATTTCCTCTGGGGCCAACGTCCTGACTTTC.

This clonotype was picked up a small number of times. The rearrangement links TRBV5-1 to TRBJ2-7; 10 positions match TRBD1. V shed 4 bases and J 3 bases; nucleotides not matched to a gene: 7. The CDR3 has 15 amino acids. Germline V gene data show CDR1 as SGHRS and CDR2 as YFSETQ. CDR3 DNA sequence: TGCGCCAGCAGCCCGGGACAGGGGAATTTCTACGAGCAGTACTTC. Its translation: CASSPGQGNFYEQYF.

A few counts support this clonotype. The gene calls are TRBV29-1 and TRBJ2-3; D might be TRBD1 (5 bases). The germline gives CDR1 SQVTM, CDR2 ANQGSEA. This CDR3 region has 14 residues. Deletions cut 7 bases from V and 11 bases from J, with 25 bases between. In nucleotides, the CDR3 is TGCAGCGCGCCCGGGCAGGGCTCCTACAATGAGCAGTATTTT. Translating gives CSAPGQGSYNEQYF.

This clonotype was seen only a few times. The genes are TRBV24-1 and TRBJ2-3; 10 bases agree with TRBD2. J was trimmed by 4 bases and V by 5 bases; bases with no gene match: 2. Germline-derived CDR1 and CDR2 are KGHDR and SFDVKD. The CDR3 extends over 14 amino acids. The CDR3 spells CATSGLAGADTQYF. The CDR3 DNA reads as TGTGCCACCAGTGGCCTAGCGGGAGCAGATACGCAGTATTTT.

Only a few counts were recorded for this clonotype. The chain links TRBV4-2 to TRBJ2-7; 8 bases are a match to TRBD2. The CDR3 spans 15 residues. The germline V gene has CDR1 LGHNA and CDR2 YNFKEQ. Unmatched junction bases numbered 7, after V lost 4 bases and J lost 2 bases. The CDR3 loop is CASSPLREGPYEQYF. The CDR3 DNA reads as TGTGCCAGCAGCCCTCTACGGGAGGGCCCCTACGAGCAGTACTTC.

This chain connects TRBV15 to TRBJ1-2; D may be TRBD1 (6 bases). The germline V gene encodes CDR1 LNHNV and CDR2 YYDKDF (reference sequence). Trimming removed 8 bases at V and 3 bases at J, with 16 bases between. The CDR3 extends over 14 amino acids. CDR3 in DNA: TGTGCCACCCACCCCACCAGGGGCCACTATGGCTACACCTTC. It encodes CATHPTRGHYGYTF.